This T cell receptor beta chain was found in a study of blood T cell repertoires in COVID-19. Original processing notes: Amplification from reference gene primers served as the basis for estimated nucleated cell counts. The repertoire was sequenced with immunoSEQ multiplex PCR; TCRdb's copy has only in-frame clones and lacks some. Clone size and the V and J calls come from that table; the DNA yielded D and trimming. This table holds approximately 160,000 clones, roughly four fifths found once. Germline assignment: CDR1 KGHDR and CDR2 SFDVKD. The CDR3 has 15 amino acids. V was trimmed by 4 bases and J by 8 bases, leaving 19 bases between them.

The TCR comes from a man between 60 and 75 years old with active or convalescent COVID-19. The sample comprised peripheral blood. J is TRBJ1-2 and V is TRBV24-1; the D is unclear. The CDR3 sequence: CATSDPTQPDRGYTF. CDR3 coding DNA: TGTGCCACCAGTGACCCGACACAGCCTGATCGGGGCTACACCTTC.